In this sample, the clone carrying this T cell receptor (beta chain) turned up once. This specimen belongs to a study of cytomegalovirus exposure and HLA in healthy donors. The primer mix had 60 Vbeta and 13 Jbeta primers. TCRdb keeps only in-frame clones here, not all; method: immunoSEQ multiplex PCR. This sample has about 140,000 clones, with around 79% found just once. The TCR sequence derives from a man in his forties or fifties in good health and CMV-seropositive. Source material: PBMCs.

CDR3 sequence (DNA): TGTGCCAGCAGTCCGGCGGGGAGGGCTGAAGCTTTCTTT. The encoded protein is CASSPAGRAEAFF. The chain joins TRBV6-6 to TRBJ1-1; D remains unclear. The CDR3 is made up of 13 amino acids. Per the germline V gene, CDR1 is MNHNY and CDR2 is SVGAGI (reference sequence). V was pared by 5 bases and J by 6 bases, with 13 bases between.